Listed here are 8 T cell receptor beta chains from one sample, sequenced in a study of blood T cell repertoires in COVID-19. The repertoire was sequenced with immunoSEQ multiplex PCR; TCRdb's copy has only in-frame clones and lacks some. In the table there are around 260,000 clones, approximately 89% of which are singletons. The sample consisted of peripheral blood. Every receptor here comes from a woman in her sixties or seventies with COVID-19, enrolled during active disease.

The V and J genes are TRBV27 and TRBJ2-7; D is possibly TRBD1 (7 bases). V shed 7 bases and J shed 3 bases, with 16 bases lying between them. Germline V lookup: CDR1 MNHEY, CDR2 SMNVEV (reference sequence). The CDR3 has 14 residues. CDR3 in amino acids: CASKRQGGYYEQYF. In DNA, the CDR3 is TGTGCCAGCAAGCGTCAGGGGGGCTACTACGAGCAGTACTTC.

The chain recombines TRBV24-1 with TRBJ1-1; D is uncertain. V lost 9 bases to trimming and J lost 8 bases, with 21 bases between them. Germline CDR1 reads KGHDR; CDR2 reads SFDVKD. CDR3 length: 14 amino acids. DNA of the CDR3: TGTGCCACCCCCCACGTGACAAATCGGTCCGAAGCTTTCTTT. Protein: CATPHVTNRSEAFF.

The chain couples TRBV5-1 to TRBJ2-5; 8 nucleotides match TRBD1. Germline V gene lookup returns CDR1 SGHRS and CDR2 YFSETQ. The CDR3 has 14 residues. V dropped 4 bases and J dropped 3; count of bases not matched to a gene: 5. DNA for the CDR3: TGCGCCAGCAGCACGGGACAGGCTGAAGAGACCCAGTACTTC. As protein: CASSTGQAEETQYF.

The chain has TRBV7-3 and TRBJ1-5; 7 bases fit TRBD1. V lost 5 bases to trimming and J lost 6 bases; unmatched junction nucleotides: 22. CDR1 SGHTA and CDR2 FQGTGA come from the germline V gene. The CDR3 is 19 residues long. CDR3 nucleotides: TGTGCCAGCAGCGGAAATCACCGCCTTACAGGGGTTATGGGTCAGCCCCAGCATTTT. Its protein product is CASSGNHRLTGVMGQPQHF.

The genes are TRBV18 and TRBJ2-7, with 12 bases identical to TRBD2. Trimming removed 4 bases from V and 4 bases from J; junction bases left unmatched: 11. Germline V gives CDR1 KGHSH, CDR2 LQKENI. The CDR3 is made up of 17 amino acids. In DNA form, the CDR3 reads TGTGCCAGCTCACGCTCTAGCGGGAGGGCCACGAAGTACGAGCAGTACTTC. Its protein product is CASSRSSGRATKYEQYF.

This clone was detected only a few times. CDR3 bases: TGTGCCAGCAGCCCAGGGGAACACTTGAACACTGAAGCTTTCTTT. This encodes CASSPGEHLNTEAFF. The rearrangement joins TRBV9 to TRBJ1-1; TRBD1 is a possible D gene (6 bases). CDR1 is SGDLS, CDR2 YYNGEE, per germline. Trimming removed 4 bases at V and 0 bases at J, with 13 bases between. The CDR3 contains 15 residues.

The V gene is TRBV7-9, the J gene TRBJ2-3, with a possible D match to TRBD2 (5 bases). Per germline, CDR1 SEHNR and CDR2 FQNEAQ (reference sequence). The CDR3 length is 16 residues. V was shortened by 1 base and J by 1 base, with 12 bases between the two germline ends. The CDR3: CASSLVRGWGTDTQYF. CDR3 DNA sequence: TGTGCCAGCAGCTTAGTTCGGGGATGGGGCACAGATACGCAGTATTTT.

CDR3 sequence reads: CASSLGGTGTYEQYF. The CDR3 bases are TGTGCCAGCAGCCTTGGCGGGACAGGCACCTACGAGCAGTACTTC. The chain joins TRBV9 to TRBJ2-7, with 8 bases aligning to TRBD1. The V segment lost 4 bases and the J segment 2 bases; nucleotides outside the gene matches: 8. The germline V gene encodes CDR1 SGDLS and CDR2 YYNGEE. The CDR3 contains 15 residues.